The present TCR beta chain was sequenced within a study of shared T cell receptors in the human thymus. Clones were sequenced by immunoSEQ multiplex PCR, and TCRdb holds only the in-frame ones, with some missing. The sample has 600,000 or so clones, approximately 87% seen once. J was trimmed by 1 base and V by 2 bases; bases with no gene match: 3. The CDR3 totals 15 residues. Germline lookup yields CDR1 GTSNPN and CDR2 SVGIG (reference sequence). This same sample was also part of a study on human thymus T cells.

V usage is TRBV30 and J usage is TRBJ2-4; TRBD2 matches 9 bases. The receptor was derived from a boy younger than two with a congenital heart defect. Sequenced: thymocytes. CDR3 protein: CAWSPGLAAKNIQYF. As DNA, the CDR3 is TGTGCCTGGAGTCCCGGACTAGCGGCCAAAAACATTCAGTACTTC. The full variable domain, its missing parts supplied by reference TRBV30 and TRBJ2-4, is SQTIHQWPATLVQPVGSPLSLECTVEGTSNPNLYWYRQAAGRGLQLLFYSVGIGQISSEVPQNLSASRPQDRQFILSSKKLLLSDSGFYLCAWSPGLAAKNIQYFGAGTRLSVL.